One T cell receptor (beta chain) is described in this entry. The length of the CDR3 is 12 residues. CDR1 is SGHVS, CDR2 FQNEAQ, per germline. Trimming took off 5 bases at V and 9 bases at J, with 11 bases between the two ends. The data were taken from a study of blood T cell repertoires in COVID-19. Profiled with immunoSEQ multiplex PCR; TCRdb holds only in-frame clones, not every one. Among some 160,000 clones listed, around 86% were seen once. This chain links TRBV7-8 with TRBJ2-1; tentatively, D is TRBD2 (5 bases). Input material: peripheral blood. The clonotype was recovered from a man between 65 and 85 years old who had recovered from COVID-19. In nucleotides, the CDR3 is TGTGCCAGCAGCCAAGACCGGGGTGAGCAGTTCTTC. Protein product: CASSQDRGEQFF.